The clone carrying this TCR beta chain was seen a few times. These data belong to a study of response to subunit inactivated influenza vaccine. CDR1 and CDR2 (germline): MNHNY, SVGAGI (reference sequence). The CDR3 has 13 residues. The germline V and J ends were trimmed by 2 bases and 9 bases, with 11 bases remaining between them. TCRdb called the RT-PCR reads again in MiXCR, with one record for every CDR3 protein. The sample lists about 540,000 distinct CDR3 sequences, 20% to 25% seen once, with around 2.8% in the top ten. These same data were also listed under a study on T cells expressing NK-cell markers. From that study: TCR beta cDNA was made by 5'RACE template switching with UMIs. Each TCR beta repertoire originated in sorted T cells that were CD3+CD56+NKG2C+, CD3+CD56+NKG2C- or CD3+CD56-NKG2C+. One of eight sequenced donors was HCMV-seronegative; the other seven were seropositive. The CD3+CD56-NKG2C+ fraction of a handful of donors was also led by these clonotypes.

The sample here was CD4+ T cells sorted from PBMCs, taken roughly 12 days after vaccination. The TCR comes from a man aged 50 to 59 who received an inactivated influenza vaccine. The chain carries TRBV6-6 and TRBJ2-1; D is perhaps TRBD2 (6 bases). The DNA for the CDR3 is TGTGCCAGCAGTTACCCTGGGACTTTTGAGCAGTTCTTC. Encoded protein: CASSYPGTFEQFF.